This TCR beta chain was obtained from a study of control samples from healthy donors and cancer patients. V was pared by 4 bases and J by 2 bases, with 4 bases of the junction left unmatched. The CDR3 is 15 amino acids. Germline CDR1 is SGDLS and CDR2 is YYNGEE. Sequencing was performed with immunoSEQ multiplex PCR; in TCRdb, only in-frame clones are kept and a portion is missing. The sample holds roughly 130,000 clones, nearly 90% seen once. The chain is built from TRBV9 and TRBJ2-2; 8 nucleotides line up with TRBD2. The sequenced sample consisted of blood. The receptor was isolated from a middle-aged man in good health. CDR3 sequence reads: CASSLSGDNTGELFF. CDR3 bases: TGTGCCAGCAGCCTTAGCGGGGATAACACCGGGGAGCTGTTTTTT. The whole variable domain, remainder taken from reference TRBV9 and TRBJ2-2, is DSGVTQTPKHLITATGQRVTLRCSPRSGDLSVYWYQQSLDQGLQFLIQYYNGEERAKGNILERFSAQQFPDLHSELNLSSLELGDSALYFCASSLSGDNTGELFFGEGSRLTVL.